This T cell receptor beta chain derives from a study of blood T cell repertoires in COVID-19 (dated by TCRdb to about 2020). Study-wide context: Samples from collaborators originated in the United States, Italy and Spain and spanned both the acute and convalescent phases of COVID-19. The prospective study material was composed of cDNA or gDNA derived from T cells, B-cell-depleted T cells, or PBMCs. Deeply sampled blood TCRbeta repertoires from subjects exposed to, actively infected with, or recovered from COVID-19 were included in the dataset. A freely available public database, intended as a resource for researchers studying the immune response to SARS-CoV-2, is where the repertoires were released. The samples were drawn from the first 160 participants of the ongoing ImmuneRACE study and from some 1,300 subjects provided by 6 global collaborators. The sample metadata nearly always contained a de-identified subject ID, COVID-19 status, age in years and sex. HLA class I and class II types, where available, came from metadata supplied by the sample provider rather than from assay-based typing.

Looking up the germline V gene yields CDR1 MNHNS and CDR2 SASEGT. The CDR3 has 15 amino acids, counting the end cysteine and phenylalanine. Of the read, only the CDR3 DNA is kept; its 45 bases are in frame from base 1. Study-wide conclusions, independent of this receptor: The amount of clinical and demographic metadata varied by source and participant and was provided uncurated.

Collaborating institutions collected whole blood in K2EDTA tubes following their own protocols. For TCRbeta analysis, collaborator samples were shipped as frozen whole blood, as isolated PBMCs, or as DNA extracted from either sample type. With respect to this clone: Its recognized antigen is unknown. Germline and junction disagree at one end, which may indicate a read error.

TCRbeta CDR3 regions were amplified from genomic DNA using the immunoSEQ Assay, a bias-controlled multiplex PCR. The authors' pipeline ran thus. Nucleated cell counts per sample were estimated from amplification of reference gene primers within the assay. To quantify the absolute abundance of each unique TCRbeta CDR3 rearrangement, sequence reads were collapsed and filtered. For each sample, productive Simpson clonality was calculated by taking the square root of Simpson's diversity index across productive rearrangements. As stored in TCRdb, this immuneACCESS dataset retains in-frame rearrangements with V and J assigned. A fraction of the clones does not appear; measured against another copy, unresolved V genes explain less than half of the discrepancy, and the remainder lacks a known reason. That table is the source of V, J and clone size, and D and trimming were worked out from the DNA. The sample table lists some 270,000 clones, 70% to 90% of them with a count of one. In total, the top ten clones hold approximately 11% of the sample.

The clonotype originates from a woman between 65 and 79 years old with acute or convalescent COVID-19. The chain couples TRBV6-1 to TRBJ1-1, and 7 bases in between align with TRBD1. Sequencing was performed on peripheral blood. This receptor has the CDR3 CASNERGRGTAEAFF. The base sequence is TGTGCCAGCAATGAAAGGGGGCGCGGCACGGCTGAAGCTTTCTTT.